Below are 5 T cell receptor beta chains sequenced from a single sample in a study of blood T cell repertoires in COVID-19. TCRdb keeps only in-frame clones here, not all; method: immunoSEQ multiplex PCR. The sample has 200,000 or so clones, around 89% seen once; the top ten hold roughly 2.7%. Sequences were obtained from peripheral blood. Source of these receptors: a man aged 25-40 years with COVID-19, enrolled during active disease.

The CDR3 sequence is CASREAGAGANVLTF. CDR3 coding DNA: TGTGCCAGCCGGGAAGCCGGTGCTGGGGCCAACGTCCTGACTTTC. The genes are TRBV6-1 and TRBJ2-6, with D possibly TRBD2 on 5 matching bases. CDR1 and CDR2 from the germline V gene are MNHNS and SASEGT. The CDR3 is 15 residues long. V was clipped by 8 bases and J by 2 bases, with 13 bases between them.

V and J are TRBV19 and TRBJ2-1; 8 nucleotides line up with TRBD2. V dropped 7 bases and J dropped 2; count of bases not matched to a gene: 7. CDR1 is LNHDA and CDR2 is SQIVND in the germline V gene (reference sequence). CDR3 length: 15 residues. The CDR3 spells CASTPGGGAYNEQFF. The CDR3 DNA sequence: TGTGCCAGTACCCCCGGGGGGGGAGCCTACAATGAGCAGTTCTTC.

This chain connects TRBV29-1 to TRBJ1-2, with a possible D match to TRBD1 (6 bases). The length of the CDR3 is 11 residues. Germline V CDR1 and CDR2: SQVTM, ANQGSEA. V was clipped by 8 bases and J by 8 bases, with 15 bases between them. This chain's CDR3 is CSSHREMGYTF. The CDR3 DNA is TGCAGCTCCCACAGGGAAATGGGCTACACCTTC.

The chain joins TRBV4-3 to TRBJ2-5, with D tentatively TRBD1 (8 bases). Trimming shortened V by 4 bases and J by 4 bases, and 16 bases separated the two germline ends. Germline-derived CDR1 and CDR2 are LGHNA and YSLEER. The CDR3 length is 15 residues. Written as DNA, the CDR3 is TGCGCCAGCAGCCGAGGACAGGGAGGGCCAGAGACCCAGTACTTC. Translation gives CASSRGQGGPETQYF.

This clone came up once. The gene calls are TRBV4-2 and TRBJ2-1; 9 bases match TRBD2. CDR3 length equals 17 residues. J lost 7 bases, V lost 4 bases, and 14 bases had no gene match. In germline, CDR1 is LGHNA, CDR2 YNFKEQ. The CDR3 DNA reads TGTGCCAGCAGCCTTTTCCCGTTGCGGGGGGGCGATAATGAGCAGTTCTTC. It codes for CASSLFPLRGGDNEQFF.